The 21 T cell receptor beta chains listed next were all sequenced from one sample in a study of T cells in localized non-small cell lung cancer. This table comes from immunoSEQ multiplex PCR, and its TCRdb copy is limited to in-frame clones, with some not included. The sample lists 130,000 or so clones, 70% to 90% occurring once. Sequenced material: peripheral blood, taken before any cancer treatment. The receptors were gathered from a female donor of 60 years or more with stage I lung adenocarcinoma.

V usage is TRBV19 and J usage is TRBJ2-7; 8 nucleotides line up with TRBD1. Germline V lookup: CDR1 LNHDA, CDR2 SQIVND (reference sequence). This CDR3 comprises 17 residues. Trimming at V came to 1 base and at J to 2 bases, leaving 10 bases not matched to a gene. The CDR3 DNA follows: TGTGCCAGTAGTATAGCCTTCCGGACAGGGCGGCCCTACGAGCAGTACTTC. As protein: CASSIAFRTGRPYEQYF.

The rearrangement uses TRBV10-3 and TRBJ1-4; D call uncertain. V was cut by 8 bases and J by 7 bases, with 17 bases left in between. The germline V gene encodes CDR1 ENHRY and CDR2 SYGVKD. The CDR3 extends over 14 amino acids. In DNA, the CDR3 is TGTGCCATCGGGAGCGGAACGGCGGGTGAAAAACTGTTTTTT. It encodes CAIGSGTAGEKLFF.

The chain has TRBV4-1 and TRBJ2-1; 10 nucleotides match TRBD2. The CDR3 contains 16 residues. Losses at the gene ends were 4 bases for V and 8 bases for J; bases not matched to a gene: 11. Looked up from germline, CDR1 is MGHRA and CDR2 is YSYEKL. The DNA for the CDR3 is TGCGCCAGCAGCCGCATCCCGGGACTAGCGAGCCATGAGCAGTTCTTC. This sequence encodes CASSRIPGLASHEQFF.

The chain links TRBV7-6 to TRBJ2-1; 9 bases map to TRBD2. Germline V CDR1 and CDR2: SGHVS, FNYEAQ. The length of the CDR3 is 16 residues. V dropped 3 bases and J dropped 4; count of bases not matched to a gene: 7. CDR3 protein: CASSFISGSGYNEQFF. The DNA for the CDR3 is TGTGCCAGCAGCTTCATTAGCGGGAGTGGTTACAATGAGCAGTTCTTC.

The rearrangement joins TRBV9 to TRBJ1-5, with TRBD1 identical over 7 bases. Germline lookup yields CDR1 SGDLS and CDR2 YYNGEE. Losses at the gene ends were 3 bases for V and 6 bases for J; bases not matched to a gene: 6. The CDR3 is 14 residues long. CDR3 in amino acids: CASSAADRVQPQHF. The CDR3 bases are TGTGCCAGCAGCGCAGCCGACAGGGTTCAGCCCCAGCATTTT.

CDR3 amino acids: CASSRELAGTYNEQFF. Written as DNA, the CDR3 is TGTGCCAGCTCAAGGGAGCTAGCGGGAACCTACAATGAGCAGTTCTTC. The V and J genes are TRBV2 and TRBJ2-1; 9 bases fit TRBD2. V lost 8 bases and J lost 2; bases outside the gene matches: 10. The germline V gene encodes CDR1 SNHLY and CDR2 FYNNEI. The CDR3 extends over 16 amino acids.

This chain uses TRBV27 with TRBJ2-7; D gene uncertain. V dropped 0 bases and J dropped 1 base, with 10 bases sitting between them. CDR1 and CDR2 (germline): MNHEY, SMNVEV (reference sequence). The CDR3 consists of 15 residues. The CDR3 DNA is TGTGCCAGCAGTTTATCGTCCGGTCGGTCCTACGAGCAGTACTTC. This codes for CASSLSSGRSYEQYF.

The chain employs TRBV11-2 and TRBJ2-2, with no clear D. Trimming left V 1 base short and J 6 bases short, with 21 bases between. The CDR3 totals 18 residues. Germline V CDR1 and CDR2: SGHAT, FQNNGV. CDR3 bases: TGTGCCAGCAGCTTAGCCCTCAAGTCGTCAGCGAAGGCCGGGGAGCTGTTTTTT. It codes for CASSLALKSSAKAGELFF.

V usage is TRBV28 and J usage is TRBJ1-2; D is perhaps TRBD1 (6 bases). The germline gives CDR1 MDHEN, CDR2 SYDVKM. V was clipped by 8 bases and J by 0 bases, with 13 bases between them. The CDR3 extends over 14 amino acids. CDR3 sequence: CASRKQGANYGYTF. The CDR3 bases are TGTGCCAGCCGAAAACAGGGAGCTAACTATGGCTACACCTTC.

The chain recombines TRBV19 with TRBJ1-5; the D is unclear. Germline lookup yields CDR1 LNHDA and CDR2 SQIVND (reference sequence). V lost 8 bases and J lost 1, with 15 bases in between. The CDR3 runs 15 residues. For the CDR3, the DNA is TGTGCCAGTCTGAGTAAATGGGGAAGCAATCAGCCCCAGCATTTT. It translates to CASLSKWGSNQPQHF.

This chain uses TRBV4-1 with TRBJ1-4; D not resolved. CDR1 MGHRA and CDR2 YSYEKL come from the germline V gene. The CDR3 contains 16 residues. V gave up 0 bases and J gave up 2 bases, with 10 bases separating them. CDR3 in amino acids: CASSQEGRSTNEKLFF. CDR3 nucleotide sequence: TGCGCCAGCAGCCAAGAGGGAAGGAGTACTAATGAAAAACTGTTTTTT.

CDR3 residues: CASSLMENTEAFF. The CDR3 coding sequence is TGCGCCAGCAGCTTGATGGAGAACACTGAAGCTTTCTTT. The chain links TRBV5-1 to TRBJ1-1; no reliable D call. The CDR3 runs to 13 residues. V lost 1 base and J 1 base, leaving 5 bases between the germline ends. Germline V gene lookup returns CDR1 SGHRS and CDR2 YFSETQ.

This clone showed up just once. V gene TRBV5-4 combines with J gene TRBJ1-2; the D is unclear. Germline loops: CDR1 SGHNT, CDR2 YYREEE (reference sequence). Trimming pared 2 bases from V and 7 bases from J, leaving 18 bases between. The CDR3 is 15 amino acids. The CDR3 DNA reads TGTGCCAGCAGCTTAAAAGGTAGTGTGGGCTCTGGCTACACCTTC. Encoded protein: CASSLKGSVGSGYTF. The whole variable domain, remainder taken from reference TRBV5-4 and TRBJ1-2, is ETGVTQSPTHLIKTRGQQVTLRCSSQSGHNTVSWYQQALGQGPQFIFQYYREEENGRGNFPPRFSGLQFPNYSSELNVNALELDDSALYLCASSLKGSVGSGYTFGSGTRLTVV.

The chain couples TRBV10-3 to TRBJ2-3; 9 nucleotides line up with TRBD2. V lost 4 bases and J lost 3; bases outside the gene matches: 5. Germline CDR1 ENHRY, CDR2 SYGVKD. The CDR3 is 15 residues long. CDR3 protein: CAISGLGLATDTQYF. As DNA, the CDR3 is TGTGCCATCAGTGGCCTGGGACTAGCAACAGATACGCAGTATTTT.

This chain connects TRBV27 to TRBJ2-1; D may be TRBD2 (5 bases). Germline V gives CDR1 MNHEY, CDR2 SMNVEV (reference sequence). V shed 3 bases and J shed 0 bases, with 12 bases lying between them. The CDR3 loop spans 16 amino acids. CDR3 in DNA: TGTGCCAGCAGTTTTTGGAGACTATCCTCCTACAATGAGCAGTTCTTC. Translating it yields CASSFWRLSSYNEQFF.

This sequence joins TRBV30 and TRBJ2-3, with 9 bases that match TRBD1. The germline gives CDR1 GTSNPN, CDR2 SVGIG (reference sequence). The CDR3 length is 15 residues. With V trimmed by 2 bases and J by 2 bases, 5 bases remained unmatched. The CDR3 loop is CAWSRRDRATDTQYF. The CDR3 DNA sequence: TGTGCCTGGAGTCGCCGGGACAGGGCCACAGATACGCAGTATTTT. The whole variable domain, filled in from reference TRBV30 and TRBJ2-3, reads SQTIHQWPATLVQPVGSPLSLECTVEGTSNPNLYWYRQAAGRGLQLLFYSVGIGQISSEVPQNLSASRPQDRQFILSSKKLLLSDSGFYLCAWSRRDRATDTQYFGPGTRLTVL.

This chain uses TRBV10-1 with TRBJ2-1; 13 bases match TRBD2. Unmatched junction bases numbered 4, after V lost 5 bases and J lost 6 bases. CDR1 WNHNN and CDR2 SYGVQD come from the germline V gene (reference sequence). This CDR3 is built from 15 residues. For the CDR3, the DNA is TGCGCCAGCAGTATCGGGACTAGCGGGACCAATGAGCAGTTCTTC. Translation gives CASSIGTSGTNEQFF.

CDR3 coding DNA: TGTGCCAGCAGTACTCCCCTGGGCAACGAGCAGTACTTC. Translated: CASSTPLGNEQYF. The V gene is TRBV7-9, the J gene TRBJ2-7, with D unresolved. Looked up from germline, CDR1 is SEHNR and CDR2 is FQNEAQ (reference sequence). This CDR3 has 13 residues. The V end was cut by 6 bases, the J end by 5 bases, with 14 bases between.

This chain connects TRBV20-1 to TRBJ2-5, with a tentative D call TRBD1 (5 bases). The V gene's germline CDR1 is DFQATT and CDR2 SNEGSKA (reference sequence). The CDR3 runs 11 residues. V dropped 5 bases and J dropped 6 bases, with 10 bases sitting between them. In DNA, the CDR3 is TGCAGTGCTGCCGACAGAAAGACCCAGTACTTC. It encodes CSAADRKTQYF.

In this sample, this clone turned up once. The chain links TRBV27 to TRBJ2-7; no clear D. The V end was cut by 6 bases, the J end by 2 bases, with 11 bases between. Looked up from germline, CDR1 is MNHEY and CDR2 is SMNVEV (reference sequence). The CDR3 covers 13 residues. The CDR3 coding sequence is TGTGCCAGCAGCGACGTAAAGGCCTACGAGCAGTACTTC. Translated: CASSDVKAYEQYF.

V is TRBV2 and J is TRBJ1-2, with D perhaps matching TRBD1 (6 bases). This CDR3 contains 14 residues. The germline V gene encodes CDR1 SNHLY and CDR2 FYNNEI. V lost 1 base and J 3 bases, leaving 9 bases between the germline ends. As DNA, the CDR3 is TGTGCCAGCAGTGAAGAAGGGACACACTATGGCTACACCTTC. This sequence encodes CASSEEGTHYGYTF.